This TCR beta chain was obtained from a study of OX40 agonist ivuxolimab in advanced cancers. Study at large: Patients were infused with ivuxolimab every 2 weeks at 0.01 to 10 mg/kg. A mean age of about 56 years, range about 20 to 85, was recorded, and 70% to 85% were male.

V was trimmed by 4 bases and J by 1 base, leaving 15 bases between them. The CDR3 sequence is 16 residues long. Germline V CDR1 and CDR2: SGDLS, YYNGEE. Assay used: immunoSEQ multiplex PCR; TCRdb lists only in-frame clones, some missing. The data hold under 65,000 clones, with 85% to 95% observed a single time. V is TRBV9 and J is TRBJ1-3; D is undetermined. The input for sequencing was CD4+ or CD8+ T cells sorted from blood, taken in a trial of the OX40 agonist ivuxolimab. The receptor's source is an adult with an advanced solid tumor such as melanoma, head and neck, liver or kidney cancer. CDR3 sequence reads: CASSPVGGPSGNTIYF. The CDR3 bases are TGTGCCAGCAGCCCCGTGGGAGGGCCTTCTGGAAACACCATATATTTT.